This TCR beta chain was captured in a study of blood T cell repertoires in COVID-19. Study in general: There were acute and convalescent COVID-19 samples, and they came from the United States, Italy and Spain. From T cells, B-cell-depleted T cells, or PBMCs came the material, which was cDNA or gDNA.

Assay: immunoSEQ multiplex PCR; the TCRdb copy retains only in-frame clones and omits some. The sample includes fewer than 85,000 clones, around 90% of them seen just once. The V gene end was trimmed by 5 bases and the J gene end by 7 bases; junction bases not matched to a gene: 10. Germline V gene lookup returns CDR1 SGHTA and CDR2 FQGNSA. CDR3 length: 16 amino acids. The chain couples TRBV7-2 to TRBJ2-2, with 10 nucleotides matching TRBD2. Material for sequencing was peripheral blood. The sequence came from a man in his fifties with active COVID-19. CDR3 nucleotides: TGTGCCAGCAGCCAGGGGGCTAGCGGGAGTGGCGGGGAGCTGTTTTTT. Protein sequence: CASSQGASGSGGELFF. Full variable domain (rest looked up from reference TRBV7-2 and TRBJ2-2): GAGVSQSPSNKVTEKGKDVELRCDPISGHTALYWYRQSLGQGLEFLIYFQGNSAPDKSGLPSDRFSAERTGGSVSTLTIQRTQQEDSAVYLCASSQGASGSGGELFFGEGSRLTVL.